Described below is a single TCR beta chain sequence and its context. This sample was included in a study of blood T cell repertoires in COVID-19. In the study overall: The origin of the acute and convalescent COVID-19 samples was the United States, Italy and Spain. Nucleic acid was either cDNA or gDNA, and it came from T cells, B-cell-depleted T cells, or PBMCs.

The length of the CDR3 is 15 residues. Repertoires were generated with immunoSEQ multiplex PCR, while TCRdb's copy carries only in-frame clones and drops some. The data show 70,000 or so clones, roughly 85% seen once. The V gene is TRBV21-1, the J gene TRBJ1-1; TRBD1, the D gene given by the table, was not confirmed from the DNA. TRBV21-1 is annotated as a pseudogene. The sequencing sample was made of peripheral blood. This TCR was sampled from a woman of 80 years or more with active or convalescent COVID-19. The CDR3 DNA reads TGTGCCAGCAGCAAAGTGCTAACAGGGGGGGGAGAAGCTTTCTTT. It is translated as CASSKVLTGGGEAFF.